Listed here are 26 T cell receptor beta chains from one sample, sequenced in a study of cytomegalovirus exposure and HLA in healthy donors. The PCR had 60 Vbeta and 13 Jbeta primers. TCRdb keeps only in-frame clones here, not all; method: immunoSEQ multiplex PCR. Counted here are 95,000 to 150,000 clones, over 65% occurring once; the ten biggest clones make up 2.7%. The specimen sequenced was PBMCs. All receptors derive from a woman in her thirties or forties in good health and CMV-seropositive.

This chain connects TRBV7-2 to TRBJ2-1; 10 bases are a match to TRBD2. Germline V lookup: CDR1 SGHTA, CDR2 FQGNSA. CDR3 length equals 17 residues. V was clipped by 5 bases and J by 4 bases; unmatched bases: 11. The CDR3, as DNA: TGTGCCAGCAGCCCCTCCGGGGGGACTAGCGTTTACAATGAGCAGTTCTTC. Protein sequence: CASSPSGGTSVYNEQFF.

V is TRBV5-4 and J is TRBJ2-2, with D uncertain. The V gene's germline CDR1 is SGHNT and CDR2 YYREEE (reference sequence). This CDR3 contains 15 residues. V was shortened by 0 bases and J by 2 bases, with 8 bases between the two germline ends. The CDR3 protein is CASSLEAGNTGELFF. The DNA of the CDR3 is TGTGCCAGCAGCTTGGAGGCAGGCAACACCGGGGAGCTGTTTTTT.

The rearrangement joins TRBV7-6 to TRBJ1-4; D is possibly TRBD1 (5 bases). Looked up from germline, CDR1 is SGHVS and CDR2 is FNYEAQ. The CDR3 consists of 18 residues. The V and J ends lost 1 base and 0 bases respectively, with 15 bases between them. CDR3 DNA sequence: TGTGCCAGCAGCTTAGACAGGCGCCAGTTTGCAACTAATGAAAAACTGTTTTTT. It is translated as CASSLDRRQFATNEKLFF.

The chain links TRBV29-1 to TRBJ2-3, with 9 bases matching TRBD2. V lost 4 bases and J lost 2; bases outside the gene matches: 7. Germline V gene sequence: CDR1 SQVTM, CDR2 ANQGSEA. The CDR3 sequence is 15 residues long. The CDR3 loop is CSVAASGAFTDTQYF. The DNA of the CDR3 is TGCAGCGTTGCGGCTAGCGGGGCCTTCACAGATACGCAGTATTTT.

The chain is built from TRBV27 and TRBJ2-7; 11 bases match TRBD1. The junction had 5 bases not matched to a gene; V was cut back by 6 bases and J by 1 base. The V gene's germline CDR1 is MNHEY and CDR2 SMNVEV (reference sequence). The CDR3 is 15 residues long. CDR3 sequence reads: CASSRGTGGSYEQYF. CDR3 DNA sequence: TGTGCCAGCAGCCGCGGGACAGGGGGGTCCTACGAGCAGTACTTC.

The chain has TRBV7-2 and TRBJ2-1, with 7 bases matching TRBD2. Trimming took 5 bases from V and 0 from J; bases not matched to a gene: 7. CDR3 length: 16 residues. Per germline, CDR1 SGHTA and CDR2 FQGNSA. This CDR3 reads CASSLLAESSYNEQFF. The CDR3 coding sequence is TGTGCCAGCAGCCTCCTAGCGGAGAGCTCCTACAATGAGCAGTTCTTC.

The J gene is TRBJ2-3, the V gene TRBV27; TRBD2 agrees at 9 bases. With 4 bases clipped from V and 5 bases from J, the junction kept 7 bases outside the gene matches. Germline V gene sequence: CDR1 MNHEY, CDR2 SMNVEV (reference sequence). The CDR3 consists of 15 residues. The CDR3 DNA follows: TGTGCCAGCAGTTATGGGCGGGGGGGCGTAGATACGCAGTATTTT. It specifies CASSYGRGGVDTQYF.

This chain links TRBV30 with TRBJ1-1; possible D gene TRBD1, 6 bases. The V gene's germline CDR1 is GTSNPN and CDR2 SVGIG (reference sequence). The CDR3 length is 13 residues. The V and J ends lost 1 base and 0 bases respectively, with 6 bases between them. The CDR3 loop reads CAWSAGVNTEAFF. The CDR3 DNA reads TGTGCCTGGAGTGCAGGGGTGAACACTGAAGCTTTCTTT.

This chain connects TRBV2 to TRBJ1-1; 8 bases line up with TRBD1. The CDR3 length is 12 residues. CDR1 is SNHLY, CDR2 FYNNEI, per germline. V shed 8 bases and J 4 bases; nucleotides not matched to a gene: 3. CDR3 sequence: CASRDRGTEAFF. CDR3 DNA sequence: TGTGCCAGCCGAGACAGGGGCACTGAAGCTTTCTTT.

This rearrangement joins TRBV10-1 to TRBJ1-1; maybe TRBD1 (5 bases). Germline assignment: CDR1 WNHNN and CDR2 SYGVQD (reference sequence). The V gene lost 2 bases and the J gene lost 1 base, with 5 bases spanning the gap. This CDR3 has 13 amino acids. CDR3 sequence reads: CASSEDRNTEAFF. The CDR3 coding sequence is TGCGCCAGCAGTGAGGACAGGAACACTGAAGCTTTCTTT.

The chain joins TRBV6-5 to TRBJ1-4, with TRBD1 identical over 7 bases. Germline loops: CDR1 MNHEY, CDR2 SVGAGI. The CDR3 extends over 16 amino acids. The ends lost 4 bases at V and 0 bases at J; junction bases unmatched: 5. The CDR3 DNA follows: TGTGCCAGCAGTTTGGGACAGACCCCAACTAATGAAAAACTGTTTTTT. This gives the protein CASSLGQTPTNEKLFF.

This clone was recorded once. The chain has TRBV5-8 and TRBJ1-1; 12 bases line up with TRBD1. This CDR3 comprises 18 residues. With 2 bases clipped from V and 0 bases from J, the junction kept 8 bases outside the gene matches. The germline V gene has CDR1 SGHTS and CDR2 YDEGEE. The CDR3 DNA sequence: TGTGCCAGCAGCTTAATAATGGGACAGGGGGCGGTGAACACTGAAGCTTTCTTT. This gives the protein CASSLIMGQGAVNTEAFF.

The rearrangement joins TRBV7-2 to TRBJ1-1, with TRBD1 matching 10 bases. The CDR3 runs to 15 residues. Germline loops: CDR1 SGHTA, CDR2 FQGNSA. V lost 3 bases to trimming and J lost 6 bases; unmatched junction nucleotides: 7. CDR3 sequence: CASSFSGTGAPEAFF. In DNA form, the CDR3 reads TGTGCCAGCAGCTTCTCCGGGACAGGGGCGCCTGAAGCTTTCTTT. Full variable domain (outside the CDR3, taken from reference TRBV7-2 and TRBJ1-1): GAGVSQSPSNKVTEKGKDVELRCDPISGHTALYWYRQSLGQGLEFLIYFQGNSAPDKSGLPSDRFSAERTGGSVSTLTIQRTQQEDSAVYLCASSFSGTGAPEAFFGQGTRLTVV.

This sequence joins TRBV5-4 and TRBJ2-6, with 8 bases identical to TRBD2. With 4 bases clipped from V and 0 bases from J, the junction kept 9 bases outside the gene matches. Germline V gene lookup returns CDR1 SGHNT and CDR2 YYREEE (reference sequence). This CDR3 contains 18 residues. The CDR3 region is CASSSGSSLYSGANVLTF. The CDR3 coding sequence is TGTGCCAGCAGCAGCGGGAGCTCTCTTTACTCTGGGGCCAACGTCCTGACTTTC.

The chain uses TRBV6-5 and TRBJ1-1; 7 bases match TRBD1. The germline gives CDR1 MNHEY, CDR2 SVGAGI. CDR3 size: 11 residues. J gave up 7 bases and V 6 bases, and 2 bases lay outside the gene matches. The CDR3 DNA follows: TGTGCCAGCAGCCGACAGGGTGAAGCTTTCTTT. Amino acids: CASSRQGEAFF.

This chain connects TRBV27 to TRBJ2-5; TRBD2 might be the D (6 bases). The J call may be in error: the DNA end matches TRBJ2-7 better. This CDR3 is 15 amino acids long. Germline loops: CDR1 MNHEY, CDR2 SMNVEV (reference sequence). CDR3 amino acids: CASSPSKRGTYEQYF. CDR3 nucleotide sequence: TGTGCCAGCAGTCCCTCGAAACGGGGGACCTACGAGCAGTACTTC.

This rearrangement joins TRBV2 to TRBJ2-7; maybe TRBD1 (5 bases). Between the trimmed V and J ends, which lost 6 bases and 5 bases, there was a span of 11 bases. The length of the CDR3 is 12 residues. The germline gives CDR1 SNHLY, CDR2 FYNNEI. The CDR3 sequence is CASRDDRHEQYF. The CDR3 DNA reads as TGTGCCAGCAGGGATGACAGACACGAGCAGTACTTC.

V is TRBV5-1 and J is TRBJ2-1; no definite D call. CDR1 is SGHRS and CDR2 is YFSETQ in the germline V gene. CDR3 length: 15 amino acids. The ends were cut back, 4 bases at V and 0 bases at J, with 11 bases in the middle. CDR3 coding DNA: TGCGCCAGCAGCGTGCGACATGCCTCCTACAATGAGCAGTTCTTC. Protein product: CASSVRHASYNEQFF.

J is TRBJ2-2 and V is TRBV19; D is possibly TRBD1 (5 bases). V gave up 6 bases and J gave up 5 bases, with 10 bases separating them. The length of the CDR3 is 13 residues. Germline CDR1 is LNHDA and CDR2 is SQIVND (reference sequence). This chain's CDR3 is CASRGAQTGELFF. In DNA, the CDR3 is TGTGCCAGTAGAGGGGCCCAGACCGGGGAGCTGTTTTTT.

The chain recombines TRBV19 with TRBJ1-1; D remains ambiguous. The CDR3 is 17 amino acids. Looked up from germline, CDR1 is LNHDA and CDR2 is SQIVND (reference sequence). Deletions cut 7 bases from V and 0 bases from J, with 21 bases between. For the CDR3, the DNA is TGTGCCAGTACCCACGACGGTCAGCGCCTCGTGAACACTGAAGCTTTCTTT. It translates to CASTHDGQRLVNTEAFF.

DNA for the CDR3: TGTGCCAGCAGTTACTCATACCAGGGCAACACTGAAGCTTTCTTT. This codes for CASSYSYQGNTEAFF. The chain employs TRBV6-5 and TRBJ1-1, with D tentatively TRBD1 (5 bases). The V end lost 0 bases, the J end lost 2 bases, and 10 bases lay between the germline ends. In germline, CDR1 is MNHEY, CDR2 SVGAGI. This CDR3 region has 15 residues.

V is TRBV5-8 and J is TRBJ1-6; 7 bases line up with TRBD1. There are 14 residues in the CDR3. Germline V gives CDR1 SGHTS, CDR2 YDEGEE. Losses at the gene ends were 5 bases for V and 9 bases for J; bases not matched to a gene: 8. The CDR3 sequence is CASRLDRASSPLHF. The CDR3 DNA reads TGTGCCAGCAGACTAGACAGGGCGAGTTCACCCCTCCACTTT.

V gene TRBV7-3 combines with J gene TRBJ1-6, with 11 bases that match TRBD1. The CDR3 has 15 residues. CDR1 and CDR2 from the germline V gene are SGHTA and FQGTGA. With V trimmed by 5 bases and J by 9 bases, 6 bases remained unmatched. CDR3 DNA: TGTGCCAGCAGCCAGGGACAGGGGGGTACTTCACCCCTCCACTTT. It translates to CASSQGQGGTSPLHF.

DNA of the CDR3: TGCGCCAGCAGCCAAGATGCAGGGGGCGGTGGGCAGCCCCAGCATTTT. Translation: CASSQDAGGGGQPQHF. The rearrangement joins TRBV4-1 to TRBJ1-5, with 8 bases lining up with TRBD1. The V and J ends lost 0 bases and 7 bases, in that order; junction bases with no gene match: 8. CDR3 length equals 16 residues. Per germline, CDR1 MGHRA and CDR2 YSYEKL.

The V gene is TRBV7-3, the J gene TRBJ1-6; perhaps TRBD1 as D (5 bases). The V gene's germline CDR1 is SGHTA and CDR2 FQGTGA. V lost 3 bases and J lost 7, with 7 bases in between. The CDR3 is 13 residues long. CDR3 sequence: CASSFGGNSPLHF. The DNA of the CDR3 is TGTGCCAGCAGCTTCGGGGGGAATTCACCCCTCCACTTT.

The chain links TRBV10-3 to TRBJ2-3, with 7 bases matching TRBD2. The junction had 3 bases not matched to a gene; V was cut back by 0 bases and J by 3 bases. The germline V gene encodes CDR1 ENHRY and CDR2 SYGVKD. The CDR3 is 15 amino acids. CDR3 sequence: CAISESSGLTDTQYF. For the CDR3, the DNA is TGTGCCATCAGTGAGTCTAGCGGGTTAACAGATACGCAGTATTTT.